This TCR beta chain was sequenced for a study of T cells in localized non-small cell lung cancer. Produced via immunoSEQ multiplex PCR; TCRdb's table is partial and in-frame only. The table lists 70,000 or so clones, 70% to 85% of them singletons. General study findings and limits: Detection in adjacent lung was observed for a median around 59 of the top 100 tumor clones. Of the tissues analyzed, uninvolved adjacent lung showed maximal T cell clonality, greater than tumor. With higher T cell density in blood came longer overall survival. A single tumor region was sequenced, leaving heterogeneity possible.

This clone was recorded only once. What it recognizes is unknown. CDR1 is SGHRS, CDR2 YFSETQ, per germline. Trimming took 0 bases from V and 5 from J, leaving 14 bases between them. CDR3 length: 15 amino acids. Sequencing used peripheral blood, obtained before any cancer treatment. V is TRBV5-1 and J is TRBJ1-1; D may be TRBD1 (6 bases). The TCR originated in a female donor of 60 years or more with stage I lung adenocarcinoma. The CDR3 spells CASSLGPGDGTEAFF. In DNA form, the CDR3 reads TGCGCCAGCAGCTTGGGACCAGGGGATGGAACTGAAGCTTTCTTT. Together with reference TRBV5-1 and TRBJ1-1, the CDR3 gives the full variable domain: KAGVTQTPRYLIKTRGQQVTLSCSPISGHRSVSWYQQTPGQGLQFLFEYFSETQRNKGNFPGRFSGRQFSNSRSEMNVSTLELGDSALYLCASSLGPGDGTEAFFGQGTRLTVV.